Listed here are 25 T cell receptor beta chains from one sample, sequenced in a study of T cells after yellow fever vaccination. TCRdb redid the calling of the 5' RACE reads with MiXCR, one entry per CDR3 protein. The table lists 140,000 to 150,000 distinct CDR3 sequences, 5% to 7.5% of them singletons. This material consisted of CD4+ T cells sorted from PBMCs, taken 10 days after the yellow fever booster vaccination. These receptors all stem from a man aged 25-45 years who received the YFV17D yellow fever vaccine.

In this sample, this clonotype turned up many times. The gene calls are TRBV7-3 and TRBJ2-5, with D possibly being TRBD2 (7 bases). This CDR3 has 14 amino acids. The germline CDR1 and CDR2 sequences are SGHTA and FQGTGA. V shed 5 bases and J shed 5 bases, with 15 bases lying between them. CDR3 DNA sequence: TGTGCCAGCAGCACAAGGGGGGGAGCGGAGACCCAGTACTTC. Translated: CASSTRGGAETQYF.

This clonotype has a count of ten or more. The chain combines TRBV5-8 with TRBJ1-6; 8 nucleotides match TRBD1. Per the germline V gene, CDR1 is SGHTS and CDR2 is YDEGEE. The CDR3 is 15 residues long. V was pared by 5 bases and J by 7 bases, with 8 bases of the junction left unmatched. The CDR3 DNA follows: TGTGCCAGCAGTTGGGGACGGACAGGGAATTCACCCCTCCACTTT. Amino acids: CASSWGRTGNSPLHF.

This chain links TRBV9 with TRBJ2-3, with TRBD2 matching over 8 bases. The junction had 7 bases not matched to a gene; V was cut back by 6 bases and J by 1 base. Germline V lookup: CDR1 SGDLS, CDR2 YYNGEE. This CDR3 has 15 amino acids. CDR3 loop: CASTRAGVRTDTQYF. Written as DNA, the CDR3 is TGTGCCAGCACCAGAGCGGGAGTGCGCACAGATACGCAGTATTTT. Complete variable domain (other parts from reference TRBV9 and TRBJ2-3): DSGVTQTPKHLITATGQRVTLRCSPRSGDLSVYWYQQSLDQGLQFLIQYYNGEERAKGNILERFSAQQFPDLHSELNLSSLELGDSALYFCASTRAGVRTDTQYFGPGTRLTVL.

A remark on this clonotype: A much larger clone differs from this one at a single base, so this may be a read error. This chain links TRBV7-8 with TRBJ2-3; D gene ambiguous. CDR1 is SGHVS and CDR2 is FQNEAQ in the germline V gene. V was cut by 3 bases and J by 7 bases, with 8 bases left in between. The CDR3 is 12 residues long. CDR3 protein: CASSFRANTQYF. CDR3 bases: TGTGCCAGCAGCTTTCGGGCTAATACGCAGTATTTT.

This clonotype was counted ten times or more. This chain uses TRBV12-3 or TRBV12-4 with TRBJ1-6; D ambiguous. With 3 bases removed from V and 10 bases from J, the gap between germline ends came to 7 bases. The CDR3 contains 12 residues. CDR3 nucleotides: TGTGCCAGCAGTTTCACGGGCTCACCCCTCCACTTT. It encodes CASSFTGSPLHF.

In this sample, this clonotype turned up a few times. V and J are TRBV4-2 and TRBJ2-5, with D uncertain. V was shortened by 5 bases and J by 5 bases, with 12 bases between the two germline ends. This CDR3 spans 13 amino acids. The germline CDR1 and CDR2 sequences are LGHNA and YNFKEQ. This CDR3 is CASSMGNQETQYF. CDR3 in DNA: TGTGCCAGCAGCATGGGCAATCAGGAGACCCAGTACTTC.

This chain connects TRBV20-1 to TRBJ1-1, with a possible D match to TRBD1 (5 bases). Germline-derived CDR1 and CDR2 are DFQATT and SNEGSKA (reference sequence). The CDR3 consists of 15 residues. With 5 bases removed from V and 3 bases from J, the gap between germline ends came to 19 bases. For the CDR3, the DNA is TGCAGTGCTCCCGAGGGCGGTGGGGGATACACTGAAGCTTTCTTT. As protein: CSAPEGGGGYTEAFF.

This clonotype has ten or more counts. V is TRBV6-5 and J is TRBJ2-7, with D possibly being TRBD2 (6 bases). This CDR3 has 16 amino acids. Germline lookup yields CDR1 MNHEY and CDR2 SVGAGI. V was trimmed by 4 bases and J by 2 bases, leaving 18 bases between them. The CDR3 DNA sequence: TGTGCCAGCAGTTCCCCCTTGGAGGGATTAACCTACGAGCAGTACTTC. It specifies CASSSPLEGLTYEQYF.

Ten or more counts support this clonotype. Here the CDR3 reads CASSLQRGYEQYF. The CDR3 bases are TGTGCCAGCAGCCTACAGAGGGGCTACGAGCAGTACTTC. The rearrangement uses TRBV7-9 and TRBJ2-7; either TRBD1 or TRBD2 may supply D (5 bases each). Germline loops: CDR1 SEHNR, CDR2 FQNEAQ (reference sequence). The CDR3 is 13 amino acids. Trimming took 5 bases from V and 3 from J, leaving 11 bases between them.

The sample holds many counts of this clonotype. The V and J genes are TRBV27 and TRBJ1-2; a possible D gene is TRBD1 (6 bases). The CDR3 has 14 amino acids. Germline V gives CDR1 MNHEY, CDR2 SMNVEV (reference sequence). Deletions cut 5 bases from V and 12 bases from J, with 22 bases between. The CDR3 sequence is CASSPTWTARDDTF. Here the CDR3 DNA reads TGTGCCAGCAGTCCCACGTGGACAGCAAGAGACGACACCTTC.

There are many counts of this clonotype. This chain joins TRBV7-9 and TRBJ2-5; D not certain. The CDR3 consists of 13 residues. The germline gives CDR1 SEHNR, CDR2 FQNEAQ (reference sequence). V shed 5 bases and J shed 1 base, with 8 bases lying between them. The CDR3 reads CASSPSPQETQYF. CDR3 DNA sequence: TGTGCCAGCAGCCCAAGCCCCCAAGAGACCCAGTACTTC.

This clonotype was counted many times. The chain joins TRBV5-6 to TRBJ1-2; TRBD1 matches 7 bases. The germline CDR1 and CDR2 sequences are SGHDT and YYEEEE. This CDR3 is 13 amino acids long. V gave up 3 bases and J gave up 13 bases; unmatched junction bases: 12. This chain's CDR3 is CASSSNTGARSTF. Written as DNA, the CDR3 is TGTGCCAGCAGCTCCAACACAGGGGCCCGGAGCACCTTC.

This clonotype has ten or more counts. An end of the junction differs from the germline gene, which may be a read error. The J gene is TRBJ2-2, the V gene TRBV29-1, with D uncertain. The germline V gene has CDR1 SQVTM and CDR2 ANQGSEA. The CDR3 is 10 residues long. The CDR3 is CSGETGELFF. The DNA of the CDR3 is TGCAGCGGTGAAACCGGGGAGCTGTTTTTT.

This clonotype occurred many times. This chain connects TRBV6-2 or TRBV6-3 to TRBJ1-1; tentatively, D is TRBD1 (5 bases). V was shortened by 2 bases and J by 3 bases, with 7 bases between the two germline ends. Germline V gene lookup returns CDR1 MNHEY and CDR2 SVGEGT. The CDR3 covers 13 residues. This chain's CDR3 is CASSYDSYTEAFF. DNA of the CDR3: TGTGCCAGCAGTTACGACAGCTACACTGAAGCTTTCTTT.

This clonotype was recorded a few times. The chain couples TRBV19 to TRBJ1-5; 8 bases align to TRBD1. The V gene's germline CDR1 is LNHDA and CDR2 SQIVND (reference sequence). Trimming took 6 bases from V and 0 from J; bases not matched to a gene: 7. This CDR3 region has 16 residues. CDR3 bases: TGTGCCAGTAGCTCCGGGACAGGCGTTAGCAATCAGCCCCAGCATTTT. Amino acid sequence: CASSSGTGVSNQPQHF.

This clonotype occurred many times. The chain uses TRBV7-9 and TRBJ2-5; unclear D gene. The CDR3 consists of 14 residues. Looked up from germline, CDR1 is SEHNR and CDR2 is FQNEAQ (reference sequence). V was cut by 0 bases and J by 1 base, with 6 bases left in between. CDR3 sequence reads: CASSLAGTQETQYF. DNA for the CDR3: TGTGCCAGCAGCTTAGCAGGCACCCAAGAGACCCAGTACTTC.

This clonotype was counted at least ten times. V and J are TRBV7-2 and TRBJ1-2, with D unresolved. Germline V gene sequence: CDR1 SGHTA, CDR2 FQGNSA. This CDR3 is built from 15 residues. V was cut by 5 bases and J by 1 base, with 14 bases left in between. CDR3 DNA sequence: TGTGCCAGCAGCCTCTTTGGCGGGCTTAACTATGGCTACACCTTC. As protein: CASSLFGGLNYGYTF.

This clonotype was counted at least ten times. V usage is TRBV2 and J usage is TRBJ2-3; 9 bases align to TRBD2. CDR3 size: 13 residues. Trimming cost V 3 bases and J 10 bases; bases outside gene matches: 5. Germline V gene data show CDR1 as SNHLY and CDR2 as FYNNEI. In DNA, the CDR3 is TGTGCCAGCAGTGAGGCGACTAGCGGATCGCAGTATTTT. Translation: CASSEATSGSQYF.

This clonotype was recorded at least ten times. The genes are TRBV20-1 and TRBJ2-2; 9 bases agree with TRBD2. Losses at the gene ends were 4 bases for V and 2 bases for J; bases not matched to a gene: 11. This CDR3 has 17 amino acids. Germline V lookup: CDR1 DFQATT, CDR2 SNEGSKA (reference sequence). The CDR3, as DNA: TGCAGTGCTAAGGGTGGCGGGAGGGCCTCAAACACCGGGGAGCTGTTTTTT. Its protein product is CSAKGGGRASNTGELFF.

The sample holds many counts of this clonotype. The rearrangement uses TRBV29-1 and TRBJ2-7; D is unclear. The CDR3 length is 12 residues. Trimming removed 4 bases at V and 2 bases at J, with 9 bases between. Germline V gene sequence: CDR1 SQVTM, CDR2 ANQGSEA. The CDR3 sequence is CSVGEPPYEQYF. DNA of the CDR3: TGCAGCGTTGGAGAACCACCCTACGAGCAGTACTTC.

This clonotype occurred many times. The CDR3 coding sequence is TGTGCCAGCAGTTTGGCGGGACCTAATCAGCCCCAGCATTTT. Translating gives CASSLAGPNQPQHF. The gene calls are TRBV12-3 or TRBV12-4 and TRBJ1-5; a weak D match, TRBD1 (5 bases). CDR3 length: 14 residues. V lost 3 bases and J lost 4, with 10 bases in between.

In this sample, this clonotype turned up many times. The CDR3 DNA reads TGTGCCAGCAGCCAAGGGGGACTTGAAGCTTTCTTT. It is translated as CASSQGGLEAFF. The chain has TRBV3-1 and TRBJ1-1; perhaps TRBD1 as D (5 bases). This CDR3 has 12 amino acids. In germline, CDR1 is LGHDT, CDR2 YNNKEL (reference sequence). The V end lost 1 base, the J end lost 7 bases, and 7 bases lay between the germline ends.

This clonotype was found many times. This chain joins TRBV2 and TRBJ2-5, with D unclear. The CDR3 length is 13 residues. V shed 4 bases and J shed 3 bases, with 9 bases lying between them. From germline, CDR1 is SNHLY and CDR2 FYNNEI. The CDR3: CASSVLREETQYF. As DNA, the CDR3 is TGTGCCAGCAGTGTTCTAAGAGAAGAGACCCAGTACTTC.

This rearrangement joins TRBV7-2 to TRBJ2-5, with D perhaps matching TRBD1 (6 bases). The CDR3 has 11 amino acids. Germline loops: CDR1 SGHTA, CDR2 FQGNSA. Trimming removed 8 bases at V and 2 bases at J, with 6 bases between. CDR3 region: CASGTQETQYF. In DNA form, the CDR3 reads TGTGCCAGCGGGACACAAGAGACCCAGTACTTC.

In its sample, this clonotype was seen many times. The genes are TRBV18 and TRBJ2-5, with D perhaps matching TRBD2 (6 bases). V lost 8 bases to trimming and J lost 5 bases, with 12 bases between them. The CDR3 spans 12 residues. CDR1 and CDR2 from the germline V gene are KGHSH and LQKENI. The CDR3 spells CASSPRGETQYF. The CDR3, as DNA: TGTGCCAGCAGTCCTCGGGGGGAGACCCAGTACTTC.